Reported below is one TCR beta chain. Its antigen remains unidentified. The input lacks base qualities; no much larger clone sits a single base away. Interpreted using the paper, the time point label stands for: individuals recovered from natural SARS-CoV-2 infection. This sample was included in a study of Ad26.COV2.S vaccination and SARS-CoV-2 variants (dated by TCRdb to the early 2020s). In the study overall: Sequencing of the TCRbeta repertoire served to evaluate the specificity and breadth of SARS-CoV-2-reactive T cell receptors following Ad26.COV2.S vaccination. A total of around 32 samples were included in the TCR-sequenced set, comprising about 20 Ad26.COV2.S vaccine recipients, 5 placebo recipients and 8 SARS-CoV-2 convalescent individuals. Findings and caveats that apply to the study as a whole: Spike-specific TCR breadth was higher in Ad26.COV2.S recipients than in placebo recipients (P = 0.0014). Substantial breadth of spike-specific CD8+ and CD4+ T cell responses was reported after vaccination. Comparable non-spike TCR breadth was observed between vaccine and placebo recipients, consistent with only spike being contained in the vaccine. It was noted by the authors that total T cell responses may have been underestimated by the TCR breadth and depth analyses.

Per the germline V gene (reference sequence), WNHNN is the CDR1 and SYGVQD is the CDR2. Reading from cysteine to phenylalanine, the CDR3 counts 15 amino acids. The DNA shown is the 45-base CDR3, in frame from base 1. The germline ends are 13 bases apart after V is trimmed by 3 bases and J by 1 base. The immunoSEQ Assay was used to sequence TCRbeta CDR3 regions. After extraction, genomic DNA underwent amplification by bias-controlled multiplex PCR, followed by high-throughput sequencing. In the paper's pipeline: To quantify the absolute abundance of every unique TCRbeta CDR3 region, sequences were collapsed and filtered. T cell fraction was estimated by normalizing TCRbeta template counts to usable DNA, which was measured by amplifying reference genes present in all nucleated cells. Repertoire TCRs were annotated as SARS-CoV-2-specific by exact matching of V gene, CDR3 amino acid sequence and J gene to a known reactive TCR set. The reference SARS-CoV-2 TCR set was derived from MIRA and filtered for enrichment in COVID-19-positive ImmuneCODE repertoires, a step that removed public or cross-reactive TCRs. Using the MIRA antigens, annotated TCRs were further analysed by specific ORF or by position within an ORF. Breadth was defined as annotated unique rearrangements over total unique productive rearrangements; depth was the summed frequency of those rearrangements. TCR breadth was compared between groups using two-sided Wilcoxon rank-sum tests. TCRdb stores this immuneACCESS table with in-frame sequences only. Part of the clones is absent; in the studies checked, under half of the shortfall reflects unresolved V genes, and no reason is known for the rest. D and trimming were read from the DNA, whereas the V and J calls and clone size are those reported in that table. Within this sample are about 98,000 clones, with less than 85% of them counted one time only. The ten top clones hold 15% to 20% of the sample.

Specimen: peripheral blood, collected after recovery from COVID-19. The V gene is TRBV10-1 and the J gene is TRBJ2-7; a weak D assignment points to TRBD2 (5 bases agree). The TCR was taken from a human donor who had recovered from COVID-19. The sequenced DNA is TGCGCCAGCAGTGACACAAGGACGGGGTCCTACGAGCAGTACTTC. It encodes CASSDTRTGSYEQYF.